This entry lists 19 T cell receptor beta chains sequenced from one sample in a study of blood T cells in healthy people across ages. A J-beta primer mix and a sample-barcoded 5' primer were used in a second PCR of roughly 7 to 12 cycles. TCRdb reprocessed the 5' RACE reads via MiXCR and lists one record per CDR3 protein. The table records 1.5 million to 2 million distinct CDR3 sequences, about two fifths of them present only once. The sample was blood. The receptor set was obtained from a human donor in good health.

J is TRBJ2-5 and V is TRBV28, with a weak D call TRBD2 (6 bases). The CDR3 covers 13 residues. The germline CDR1 and CDR2 sequences are MDHEN and SYDVKM. Trimming shortened V by 5 bases and J by 4 bases, and 11 bases separated the two germline ends. The CDR3 region has the DNA TGTGCCAGCAGTGACCCGGAGGGAGAGACCCAGTACTTC. Its translation is CASSDPEGETQYF.

This clonotype has more than one count but fewer than ten. This chain connects TRBV5-6 to TRBJ1-2, with D unresolved. This CDR3 has 14 residues. V was clipped by 1 base and J by 4 bases, with 11 bases between them. Germline V gene sequence: CDR1 SGHDT, CDR2 YYEEEE. This CDR3 reads CASSLPTVIYGYTF. Here the CDR3 DNA reads TGTGCCAGCAGCTTGCCGACGGTGATCTATGGCTACACCTTC.

CDR3 in amino acids: CASSLDGRCSYEQYF. CDR3 sequence (DNA): TGTGCCAGCAGCTTGGATGGACGATGCTCCTACGAGCAGTACTTC. The rearrangement uses TRBV5-5 and TRBJ2-7; the D is unclear. Germline V gene lookup returns CDR1 SGHKS and CDR2 YYEKEE (reference sequence). V lost 0 bases, J lost 0 bases, and 10 bases lay in between. The CDR3 runs to 15 residues.

This clonotype showed up just a few times. This chain uses TRBV7-2 with TRBJ2-1, with 16 nucleotides matching TRBD2. J lost 4 bases, V lost 0 bases, and 12 bases had no gene match. Germline assignment: CDR1 SGHTA and CDR2 FQGNSA. The CDR3 is 21 amino acids. CDR3 in DNA: TGTGCCAGCAGCTTAGCGGGACTAGCGGGGGGGTACCGAACCTCTTACAATGAGCAGTTCTTC. As protein: CASSLAGLAGGYRTSYNEQFF.

This clonotype appeared a few times. The chain is built from TRBV11-2 and TRBJ2-7, with D perhaps given as TRBD1 or TRBD2 (6 bases each). The CDR3 length is 15 residues. Germline values: CDR1 SGHAT, CDR2 FQNNGV. V was pared by 4 bases and J by 1 base, with 14 bases between. The CDR3 sequence: CASSSLGGGSYEQYF. CDR3 coding DNA: TGTGCCAGCAGCTCCCTCGGAGGGGGTTCCTACGAGCAGTACTTC.

This clonotype was detected once. The chain links TRBV20-1 to TRBJ2-7, with 7 bases aligning to TRBD2. Germline V gene sequence: CDR1 DFQATT, CDR2 SNEGSKA (reference sequence). The CDR3 loop spans 14 amino acids. The ends lost 8 bases at V and 0 bases at J; junction bases unmatched: 10. CDR3 residues: CSTRRAGPSYEQYF. CDR3 sequence (DNA): TGCAGTACTCGACGAGCGGGGCCCTCCTACGAGCAGTACTTC.

The V gene is TRBV4-3, the J gene TRBJ2-5; D call uncertain. Matching the DNA end better, TRBJ2-7 makes the J call doubtful. This CDR3 has 15 residues. Germline V gene sequence: CDR1 LGHNA, CDR2 YSLEER. The CDR3 DNA is TGCGCCAGCAGCCCCATTGTCGGACGGATCCACGAGCAGTACTTC. Its protein is CASSPIVGRIHEQYF.

The CDR3 bases are TGTGCCAGCAGTCCTCTCAAAGGGTCCAGCACAGATACGCAGTATTTT. Protein: CASSPLKGSSTDTQYF. The chain carries TRBV6-1 and TRBJ2-3; unclear D gene. The germline V gene encodes CDR1 MNHNS and CDR2 SASEGT. The germline V and J ends were trimmed by 5 bases and 0 bases, with 15 bases remaining between them. This CDR3 has 16 amino acids.

This clonotype was detected only a few times. The chain is built from TRBV12-3 or TRBV12-4 and TRBJ2-1, with D perhaps matching TRBD1 (6 bases). V dropped 6 bases and J dropped 7 bases, with 7 bases sitting between them. There are 11 residues in the CDR3. CDR3 amino acids: CASRDRNEQFF. CDR3 DNA: TGTGCCAGCAGAGACAGGAATGAGCAGTTCTTC.

J is TRBJ2-7 and V is TRBV27; D gene unclear. Trimming removed 2 bases from V and 3 bases from J, with 14 bases in between. The germline V gene encodes CDR1 MNHEY and CDR2 SMNVEV (reference sequence). The CDR3 consists of 15 residues. The CDR3 DNA is TGTGCCAGCAGTTTAGGGTACTGGGAAGTCTACGAGCAGTACTTC. The encoded protein is CASSLGYWEVYEQYF.

Comments on this clonotype: Sequence at one end of the junction differs from germline and may be a read error. J is TRBJ2-1 and V is TRBV5-6, with TRBD2 identical over 15 bases. CDR1 is SGHDT, CDR2 YYEEEE, per germline. The CDR3 sequence is 15 residues long. The CDR3 nucleotides are TGTGTCAGCAGCTTGGAGGGACTAGCGGGGGGAGAGCAGTTCTTC. Amino acid sequence: CVSSLEGLAGGEQFF.

The chain combines TRBV11-2 with TRBJ1-2; 9 nucleotides align to TRBD1. J gave up 1 base and V 4 bases, and 7 bases lay outside the gene matches. CDR1 is SGHAT and CDR2 is FQNNGV in the germline V gene. The CDR3 totals 16 residues. CDR3 loop: CASSSFRDRVNYGYTF. CDR3 DNA sequence: TGTGCCAGCAGCTCTTTCCGGGACAGGGTTAACTATGGCTACACCTTC.

V and J are TRBV5-6 and TRBJ2-1; no clear D gene. CDR1 is SGHDT, CDR2 YYEEEE, per germline. V lost 0 bases, J lost 4 bases, and 11 bases lay in between. This CDR3 has 15 residues. CDR3 residues: CASSLGGYGYNEQFF. Written as DNA, the CDR3 is TGTGCCAGCAGCTTGGGGGGATATGGATACAATGAGCAGTTCTTC. Using reference TRBV5-6 and TRBJ2-1 for the parts outside the CDR3, the full variable domain is DAGVTQSPTHLIKTRGQQVTLRCSPKSGHDTVSWYQQALGQGPQFIFQYYEEEERQRGNFPDRFSGHQFPNYSSELNVNALLLGDSALYLCASSLGGYGYNEQFFGPGTRLTVL.

V is TRBV12-3 or TRBV12-4 and J is TRBJ1-2, with D unclear. Trimming removed 1 base at V and 9 bases at J, with 12 bases between. CDR3 length: 13 residues. DNA of the CDR3: TGTGCCAGCAGTTTAGTGGTGGAGGAAAGCTACACCTTC. Translating gives CASSLVVEESYTF.

The V gene is TRBV7-6, the J gene TRBJ2-7, with TRBD1 matching over 7 bases. V trimming: 5 bases; J trimming: 0 bases; junction bases outside the gene matches: 13. Germline CDR1 is SGHVS and CDR2 is FNYEAQ. The CDR3 contains 17 residues. CDR3 protein: CASSPYIPTGSSYEQYF. CDR3 nucleotide sequence: TGTGCCAGCAGCCCTTATATCCCGACAGGGAGCTCCTACGAGCAGTACTTC.

V gene TRBV12-3 or TRBV12-4 combines with J gene TRBJ2-3, with D hard to call. The CDR3 spans 16 residues. Trimming removed 4 bases from V and 0 bases from J, with 14 bases in between. For the CDR3, the DNA is TGTGCCAGCAGTTCCGACATCCCTTCTAGCACAGATACGCAGTATTTT. Translating gives CASSSDIPSSTDTQYF.

J is TRBJ2-2 and V is TRBV2; D remains unclear. The germline V gene encodes CDR1 SNHLY and CDR2 FYNNEI. V dropped 6 bases and J dropped 5 bases, with 13 bases sitting between them. The CDR3 is 14 residues long. Here the CDR3 reads CASSDFSGTGELFF. CDR3 bases: TGTGCCAGCAGCGACTTCTCCGGGACCGGGGAGCTGTTTTTT. Full variable domain (outside the CDR3, taken from reference TRBV2 and TRBJ2-2): EPEVTQTPSHQVTQMGQEVILRCVPISNHLYFYWYRQILGQKVEFLVSFYNNEISEKSEIFDDQFSVERPDGSNFTLKIRSTKLEDSAMYFCASSDFSGTGELFFGEGSRLTVL.

In its sample, this clonotype was seen a few times. The rearrangement joins TRBV6-2 or TRBV6-3 to TRBJ2-4; D is undetermined. CDR1 and CDR2 from the germline V gene are MNHEY and SVGEGT. CDR3 length: 12 amino acids. V was trimmed by 6 bases and J by 7 bases, leaving 10 bases between them. In DNA, the CDR3 is TGTGCCAGCAGCCAACAAGGGAACATTCAGTACTTC. As protein: CASSQQGNIQYF.

The chain combines TRBV7-9 with TRBJ1-4, with D possibly being TRBD1 (5 bases). The length of the CDR3 is 14 residues. V lost 5 bases and J 5 bases, leaving 12 bases between the germline ends. The germline gives CDR1 SEHNR, CDR2 FQNEAQ (reference sequence). CDR3 loop: CASSQAGLNEKLFF. The CDR3 DNA reads as TGTGCCAGCAGCCAGGCGGGACTGAATGAAAAACTGTTTTTT.